These 25 T cell receptor beta chains share one sample of origin, sequenced in a study of blood T cell repertoires in COVID-19. TCRdb keeps only in-frame clones here, not all; method: immunoSEQ multiplex PCR. The profile shows approximately 150,000 clones, about 85% of them singletons. Source material: peripheral blood. These receptor sequences come from a man in his forties with acute or convalescent COVID-19.

This rearrangement joins TRBV3-1 (or the pseudogene TRBV3-2) to TRBJ1-3; no firm D call. CDR3 length: 16 residues. Germline CDR1 LGHDT, CDR2 YNNKEL (reference sequence). The V end was cut by 5 bases, the J end by 2 bases, with 16 bases between. DNA for the CDR3: TGTGCCAGCAGCGCCCTGGCTGAAGCGGCTGGAAACACCATATATTTT. It codes for CASSALAEAAGNTIYF.

The chain has TRBV9 and TRBJ2-2; 8 positions agree with TRBD2. With V trimmed by 4 bases and J by 2 bases, 10 bases remained unmatched. The CDR3 sequence is 17 residues long. Germline V CDR1 and CDR2: SGDLS, YYNGEE. The CDR3 sequence: CASSPSGGYFNTGELFF. The CDR3 nucleotides read TGTGCCAGCAGCCCATCGGGAGGGTACTTCAACACCGGGGAGCTGTTTTTT.

This clone was picked up a small number of times. This chain joins TRBV3-1 (or the pseudogene TRBV3-2) and TRBJ2-5, with 10 bases aligning to TRBD2. The germline CDR1 and CDR2 sequences are LGHDT and YNNKEL (reference sequence). The CDR3 is 17 residues long. J was trimmed by 5 bases and V by 0 bases; bases with no gene match: 9. DNA of the CDR3: TGTGCCAGCAGCCAAGATCGCAGCGGGGGGGCCGAGGAGACCCAGTACTTC. Translated: CASSQDRSGGAEETQYF.

The genes are TRBV11-3 and TRBJ2-3; tentatively, D is TRBD2 (5 bases). Germline CDR1 reads SGHNT; CDR2 reads YENEEA. Trimming shortened V by 3 bases and J by 6 bases, and 10 bases separated the two germline ends. CDR3 size: 13 residues. The CDR3 spells CASSLDLGDTQYF. The CDR3 DNA sequence: TGTGCCAGCAGCTTGGACTTGGGGGATACGCAGTATTTT.

This chain uses TRBV5-5 with TRBJ2-7; D unresolved. This CDR3 has 15 residues. V lost 6 bases and J 7 bases, leaving 23 bases between the germline ends. CDR1 is SGHKS, CDR2 YYEKEE, per germline (reference sequence). CDR3 bases: TGTGCCAGCATCCCGGCGGTGGGTTCCCCTAGGGAGCAGTACTTC. Translation gives CASIPAVGSPREQYF.

This chain joins TRBV6-5 and TRBJ2-2; TRBD2 matches 7 bases. CDR1 is MNHEY, CDR2 SVGAGI, per germline. CDR3 length equals 14 residues. After removal of 6 bases from V and 2 bases from J, the junction contained 3 bases not matched to a gene. The CDR3 here is CASRGRGNTGELFF. The CDR3, as DNA: TGTGCCAGCAGAGGGAGGGGAAACACCGGGGAGCTGTTTTTT.

The V call is TRBV5-1, the J call TRBJ2-1, with D maybe TRBD2 (5 bases). This CDR3 is built from 14 residues. Trimming removed 0 bases from V and 12 bases from J, with 16 bases in between. In germline, CDR1 is SGHRS, CDR2 YFSETQ. CDR3 sequence (DNA): TGCGCCAGCAGCTTGGAGGACTTTCGTGGTGGGCAGTTCTTC. As protein: CASSLEDFRGGQFF.

CDR3 coding DNA: TGTGCCAGCAGCGTAGGACAGGGATATAATTCACCCCTCCACTTT. It yields the protein CASSVGQGYNSPLHF. The chain combines TRBV9 with TRBJ1-6, with 7 bases identical to TRBD1. V lost 0 bases and J lost 4; bases outside the gene matches: 1. The V gene's germline CDR1 is SGDLS and CDR2 YYNGEE. The CDR3 is made up of 15 amino acids.

The CDR3 DNA sequence: TGTGCCAGCAGTCCACAGGGGGCAGGGGAAAAACTGTTTTTT. As protein: CASSPQGAGEKLFF. The chain combines TRBV2 with TRBJ1-4; 9 positions agree with TRBD1. Germline V gene sequence: CDR1 SNHLY, CDR2 FYNNEI. This CDR3 has 14 amino acids. The trim removed 5 bases at V and 8 bases at J, leaving 6 bases unmatched.

About this clone itself: Other DNA sequences in the same sample also yield this CDR3. The V and J genes are TRBV18 and TRBJ2-5; D ambiguous. CDR1 is KGHSH and CDR2 is LQKENI in the germline V gene. The CDR3 spans 13 residues. Trimming pared 1 base from V and 5 bases from J, leaving 8 bases between. DNA for the CDR3: TGTGCCAGCTCACCACTCCCCGGGGAGACCCAGTACTTC. Its translation is CASSPLPGETQYF.

This clone was found many times. This rearrangement joins TRBV5-1 to TRBJ1-6, with D perhaps TRBD1 (6 bases). Germline V gene data show CDR1 as SGHRS and CDR2 as YFSETQ. Trimming stripped 2 bases from V and 9 bases from J, with 21 bases between. The CDR3 runs 17 residues. The CDR3 nucleotides read TGCGCCAGCAGCTTACATACCGGGACACCGAGGAGTTCACCCCTCCACTTT. It encodes CASSLHTGTPRSSPLHF.

This rearrangement joins TRBV15 to TRBJ1-2; 12 nucleotides line up with TRBD1. Per germline, CDR1 LNHNV and CDR2 YYDKDF (reference sequence). V gave up 0 bases and J gave up 7 bases; unmatched junction bases: 12. This CDR3 is built from 18 residues. CDR3 sequence (DNA): TGTGCCACCAGCAGAGATCTGGGACAGGGGGCCGCAAGCACTGGCTACACCTTC. The encoded protein is CATSRDLGQGAASTGYTF. Combining the CDR3 with reference TRBV15 and TRBJ1-2 gives the whole variable domain DAMVIQNPRYQVTQFGKPVTLSCSQTLNHNVMYWYQQKSSQAPKLLFHYYDKDFNNEADTPDNFQSRRPNTSFCFLDIRSPGLGDTAMYLCATSRDLGQGAASTGYTFGSGTRLTVV.

V is TRBV19 and J is TRBJ2-3; D perhaps matches TRBD1 (5 bases). Germline-derived CDR1 and CDR2 are LNHDA and SQIVND (reference sequence). The ends were cut back, 4 bases at V and 2 bases at J, with 7 bases in the middle. The CDR3 is 13 amino acids. Written as DNA, the CDR3 is TGTGCCAGTAGTACAGGGAACACAGATACGCAGTATTTT. It yields the protein CASSTGNTDTQYF.

This chain's CDR3 is CASSLGVAGAYEQYF. For the CDR3, the DNA is TGCGCCAGCAGCCTGGGGGTAGCGGGGGCCTACGAGCAGTACTTC. V is TRBV4-3 and J is TRBJ2-7; 9 nucleotides line up with TRBD2. J lost 2 bases, V lost 4 bases, and 6 bases had no gene match. CDR3 length: 15 amino acids. Germline CDR1 LGHNA, CDR2 YSLEER.

This sequence joins TRBV30 and TRBJ1-2; TRBD1 matches at 7 bases. CDR3 length: 17 residues. The V gene end was trimmed by 5 bases and the J gene end by 0 bases; junction bases not matched to a gene: 15. CDR1 is GTSNPN, CDR2 SVGIG, per germline (reference sequence). CDR3 protein: CAWDPFLTGSPNYGYTF. CDR3 coding DNA: TGTGCCTGGGATCCATTTTTGACAGGGAGCCCTAACTATGGCTACACCTTC.

V is TRBV19 and J is TRBJ1-2; 9 bases match TRBD1. The CDR3 runs 16 residues. Trimming took 9 bases from V and 6 from J; bases not matched to a gene: 17. Germline values: CDR1 LNHDA, CDR2 SQIVND (reference sequence). The CDR3 region has the DNA TGTGCCAGCCGTCCCGGACAGGGGAACGGTTTGCATGGCTACACCTTC. Protein product: CASRPGQGNGLHGYTF.

The chain carries TRBV5-6 and TRBJ1-2; 10 nucleotides agree with TRBD1. Germline V gene data show CDR1 as SGHDT and CDR2 as YYEEEE. The CDR3 extends over 13 amino acids. Trimming at V came to 0 bases and at J to 8 bases, leaving 1 base not matched to a gene. The CDR3 reads CASSLGQGAGYTF. The CDR3 DNA reads as TGTGCCAGCAGCTTGGGACAGGGGGCGGGCTACACCTTC.

The V call is TRBV19, the J call TRBJ2-3; TRBD2 agrees at 8 bases. The germline CDR1 and CDR2 sequences are LNHDA and SQIVND (reference sequence). Trimming at V came to 5 bases and at J to 4 bases, leaving 5 bases not matched to a gene. The CDR3 has 14 amino acids. The CDR3 nucleotides read TGTGCCAGTAGTGATAGCGGGGCTGCAGATACGCAGTATTTT. The encoded protein is CASSDSGAADTQYF.

This chain joins TRBV28 and TRBJ2-7; D is unclear. Deletions cut 6 bases from V and 2 bases from J, with 11 bases between. The CDR3 runs to 13 residues. CDR1 MDHEN and CDR2 SYDVKM come from the germline V gene. The CDR3 bases are TGTGCCAGCAGCCAGTTAAATACCTACGAGCAGTACTTC. Translated: CASSQLNTYEQYF.

V usage is TRBV21-1 and J usage is TRBJ2-3; the table's TRBD2 call for D was not verified on the DNA. TRBV21-1 is an annotated pseudogene. The CDR3 totals 18 residues. CDR3 in DNA: TGTGCCAGCAGCAAAGGGGGTAGGGGACTAGCGGGTCCAGATACGCAGTATTTT. This codes for CASSKGGRGLAGPDTQYF.

The V call is TRBV7-8, the J call TRBJ1-3; 10 bases map to TRBD1. The CDR3 is made up of 19 amino acids. Germline V gives CDR1 SGHVS, CDR2 FQNEAQ. V lost 5 bases and J lost 1; bases outside the gene matches: 14. Here the CDR3 reads CASSKRDRGSIGSGNTIYF. The CDR3 nucleotides are TGTGCCAGCAGCAAAAGGGACAGGGGTAGTATTGGGTCTGGAAACACCATATATTTT.

The rearrangement uses TRBV28 and TRBJ1-3; possible D gene TRBD1, 6 bases. Germline assignment: CDR1 MDHEN and CDR2 SYDVKM. V lost 5 bases and J 1 base, leaving 9 bases between the germline ends. CDR3 size: 14 residues. The DNA of the CDR3 is TGTGCCAGCAGTCGAGGGACATCTGGAAACACCATATATTTT. It is translated as CASSRGTSGNTIYF. Drawing the rest from reference TRBV28 and TRBJ1-3, the complete variable domain is DVKVTQSSRYLVKRTGEKVFLECVQDMDHENMFWYRQDPGLGLRLIYFSYDVKMKEKGDIPEGYSVSREKKERFSLILESASTNQTSMYLCASSRGTSGNTIYFGEGSWLTVV.

Turning to this clone: The germline gene is not matched at one end of the junction; a read error may be the cause. This chain links TRBV7-2 with TRBJ2-7, with TRBD1 matching 8 bases. Germline CDR1 SGHTA, CDR2 FQGNSA. This CDR3 spans 14 amino acids. CDR3 in DNA: TGTGCCAGCAGCTTAGGGGGGACAGGAAGCTCCACGGACTTC. Protein sequence: CASSLGGTGSSTDF.

The chain combines TRBV3-1 (or the pseudogene TRBV3-2) with TRBJ1-3, with 7 positions matching TRBD1. Per germline, CDR1 LGHDT and CDR2 YNNKEL (reference sequence). Trimming at V came to 1 base and at J to 0 bases, leaving 6 bases not matched to a gene. CDR3 length: 17 residues. DNA of the CDR3: TGTGCCAGCAGCCAAGCCTCGACAGGGTTCTCTGGAAACACCATATATTTT. Protein: CASSQASTGFSGNTIYF.

The chain carries TRBV19 and TRBJ2-3; D ambiguous. CDR1 is LNHDA, CDR2 SQIVND, per germline (reference sequence). This CDR3 comprises 14 residues. Trimming stripped 5 bases from V and 1 base from J, with 10 bases between. In DNA form, the CDR3 reads TGTGCCAGTAGTGCCGACATAGGCACAGATACGCAGTATTTT. It is translated as CASSADIGTDTQYF.